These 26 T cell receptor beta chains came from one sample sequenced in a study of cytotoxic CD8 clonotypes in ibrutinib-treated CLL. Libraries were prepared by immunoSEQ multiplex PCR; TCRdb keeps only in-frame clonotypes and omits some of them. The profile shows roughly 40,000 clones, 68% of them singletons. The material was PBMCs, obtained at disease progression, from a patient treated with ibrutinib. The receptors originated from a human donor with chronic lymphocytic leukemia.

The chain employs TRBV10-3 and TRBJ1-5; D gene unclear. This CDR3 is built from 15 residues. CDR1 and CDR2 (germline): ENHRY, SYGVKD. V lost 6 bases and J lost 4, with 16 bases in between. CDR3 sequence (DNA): TGTGCCATCAGCGCAGACACGTTTCGAAATCAGCCCCAGCATTTT. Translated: CAISADTFRNQPQHF.

The CDR3 is CASSNRETQYF. CDR3 bases: TGTGCCAGCAGCAACAGGGAGACCCAGTACTTC. The rearrangement uses TRBV7-9 and TRBJ2-5; possibly TRBD1 for D (5 bases). Germline V gene sequence: CDR1 SEHNR, CDR2 FQNEAQ (reference sequence). The length of the CDR3 is 11 residues. V dropped 5 bases and J dropped 5 bases, with 6 bases sitting between them.

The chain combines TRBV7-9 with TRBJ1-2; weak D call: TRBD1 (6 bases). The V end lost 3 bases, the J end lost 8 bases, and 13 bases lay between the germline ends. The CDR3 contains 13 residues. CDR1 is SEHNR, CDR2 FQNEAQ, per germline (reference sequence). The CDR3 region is CASSFGTQGGYTF. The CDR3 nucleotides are TGTGCCAGCAGCTTTGGGACACAAGGCGGCTACACCTTC.

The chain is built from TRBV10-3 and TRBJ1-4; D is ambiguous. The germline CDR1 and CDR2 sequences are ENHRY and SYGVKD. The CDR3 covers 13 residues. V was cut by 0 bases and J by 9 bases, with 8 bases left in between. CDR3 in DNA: TGTGCCATCAGTGAGTCTACAGAACAAAAACTGTTTTTT. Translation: CAISESTEQKLFF.

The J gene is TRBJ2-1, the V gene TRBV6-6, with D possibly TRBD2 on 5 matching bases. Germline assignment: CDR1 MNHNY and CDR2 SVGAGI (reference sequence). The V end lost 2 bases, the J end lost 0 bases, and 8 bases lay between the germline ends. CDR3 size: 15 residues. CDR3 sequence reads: CASSYRTDSYNEQFF. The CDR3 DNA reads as TGTGCCAGCAGTTACCGGACTGACTCCTACAATGAGCAGTTCTTC.

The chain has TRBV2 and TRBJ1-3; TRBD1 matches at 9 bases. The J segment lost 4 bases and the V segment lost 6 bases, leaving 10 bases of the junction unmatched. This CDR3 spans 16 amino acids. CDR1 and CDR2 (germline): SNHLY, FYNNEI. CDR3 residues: CASRLPGTGKGNTIYF. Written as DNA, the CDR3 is TGTGCCAGCAGACTACCTGGGACAGGGAAAGGAAACACCATATATTTT.

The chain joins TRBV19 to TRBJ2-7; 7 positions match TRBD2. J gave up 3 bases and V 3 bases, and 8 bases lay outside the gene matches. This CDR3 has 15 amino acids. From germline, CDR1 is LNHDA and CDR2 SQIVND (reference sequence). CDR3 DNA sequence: TGTGCCAGTAGTATTGGCGGGAGACCCTTCTACGAGCAGTACTTC. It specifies CASSIGGRPFYEQYF.

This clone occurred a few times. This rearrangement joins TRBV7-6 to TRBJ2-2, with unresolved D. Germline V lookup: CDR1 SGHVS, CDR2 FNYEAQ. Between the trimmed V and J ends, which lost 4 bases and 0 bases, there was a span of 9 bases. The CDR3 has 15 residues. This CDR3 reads CASSSFDSNTGELFF. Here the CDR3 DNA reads TGTGCCAGCAGCTCCTTTGACTCGAACACCGGGGAGCTGTTTTTT.

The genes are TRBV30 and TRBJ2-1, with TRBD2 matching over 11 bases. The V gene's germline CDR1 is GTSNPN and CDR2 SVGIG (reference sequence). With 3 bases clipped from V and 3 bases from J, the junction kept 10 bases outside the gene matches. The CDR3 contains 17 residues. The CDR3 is CAWSAGPGTSGYNEQFF. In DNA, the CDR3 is TGTGCCTGGAGCGCCGGCCCCGGGACTAGCGGCTACAATGAGCAGTTCTTC.

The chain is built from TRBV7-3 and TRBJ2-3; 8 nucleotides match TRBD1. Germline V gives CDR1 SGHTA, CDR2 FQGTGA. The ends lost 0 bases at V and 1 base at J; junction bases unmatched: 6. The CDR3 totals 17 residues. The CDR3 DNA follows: TGTGCCAGCAGCTTAACGGCCCCAGGGGGCGGCACAGATACGCAGTATTTT. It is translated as CASSLTAPGGGTDTQYF. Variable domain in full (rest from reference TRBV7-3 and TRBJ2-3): GAGVSQTPSNKVTEKGKYVELRCDPISGHTALYWYRQSLGQGPEFLIYFQGTGAADDSGLPNDRFFAVRPEGSVSTLKIQRTERGDSAVYLCASSLTAPGGGTDTQYFGPGTRLTVL.

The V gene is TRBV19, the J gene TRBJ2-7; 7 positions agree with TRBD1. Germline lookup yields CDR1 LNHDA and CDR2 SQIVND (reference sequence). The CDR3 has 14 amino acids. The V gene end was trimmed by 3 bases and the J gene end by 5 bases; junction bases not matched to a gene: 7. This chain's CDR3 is CASSMPGQPDEQYF. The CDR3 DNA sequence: TGTGCCAGTAGTATGCCGGGACAGCCCGACGAGCAGTACTTC.

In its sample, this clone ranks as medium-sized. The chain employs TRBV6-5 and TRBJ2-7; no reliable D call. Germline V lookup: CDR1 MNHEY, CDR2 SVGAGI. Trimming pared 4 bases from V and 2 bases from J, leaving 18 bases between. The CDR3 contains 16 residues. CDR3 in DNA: TGTGCCAGCAGTTCCCTTCGCGGCCGAGACGCCTACGAGCAGTACTTC. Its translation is CASSSLRGRDAYEQYF.

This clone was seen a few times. For the CDR3, the DNA is TGTGCCAGCAGCCTTACTAGCGAGACCTACAATGAGCAGTTCTTC. Encoded protein: CASSLTSETYNEQFF. V usage is TRBV11-3 and J usage is TRBJ2-1; the match to TRBD2 covers 7 bases. This CDR3 is built from 15 residues. Trimming cost V 5 bases and J 2 bases; bases outside gene matches: 6. The germline CDR1 and CDR2 sequences are SGHNT and YENEEA.

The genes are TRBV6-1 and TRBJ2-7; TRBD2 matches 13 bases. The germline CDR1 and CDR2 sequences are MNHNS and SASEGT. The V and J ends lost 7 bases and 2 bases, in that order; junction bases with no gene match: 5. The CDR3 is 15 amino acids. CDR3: CASNTGLAGAYEQYF. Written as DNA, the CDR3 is TGTGCCAGCAACACTGGACTAGCGGGAGCCTACGAGCAGTACTTC.

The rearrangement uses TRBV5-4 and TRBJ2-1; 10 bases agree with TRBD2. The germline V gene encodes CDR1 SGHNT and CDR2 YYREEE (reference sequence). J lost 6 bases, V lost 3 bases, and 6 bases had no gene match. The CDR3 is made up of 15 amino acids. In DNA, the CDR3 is TGTGCCAGCAGCTCCCCCGGGACTAGCGTCAATGAGCAGTTCTTC. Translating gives CASSSPGTSVNEQFF.

Here the CDR3 DNA reads TGTGCCAGCAGCCCTCAGGGGACTAGCGGGAATGAGCAGTTCTTC. It codes for CASSPQGTSGNEQFF. The chain is built from TRBV7-9 and TRBJ2-1; 12 bases agree with TRBD2. The CDR3 has 15 residues. V dropped 5 bases and J dropped 7; count of bases not matched to a gene: 6. Per germline, CDR1 SEHNR and CDR2 FQNEAQ (reference sequence).

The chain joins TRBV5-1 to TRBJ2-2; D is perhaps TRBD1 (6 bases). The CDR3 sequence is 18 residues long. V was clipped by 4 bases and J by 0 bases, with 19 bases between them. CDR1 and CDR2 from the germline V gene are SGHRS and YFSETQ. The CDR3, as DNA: TGCGCCAGCAGCCCCGAGGGTCAGGGGCAAACGAACACCGGGGAGCTGTTTTTT. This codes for CASSPEGQGQTNTGELFF.

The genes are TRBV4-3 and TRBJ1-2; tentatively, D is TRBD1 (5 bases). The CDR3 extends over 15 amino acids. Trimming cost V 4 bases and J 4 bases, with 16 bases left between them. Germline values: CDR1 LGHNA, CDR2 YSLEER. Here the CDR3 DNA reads TGCGCCAGCAGCCGAAGCCGAGACAGTGTCTATGGCTACACCTTC. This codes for CASSRSRDSVYGYTF.

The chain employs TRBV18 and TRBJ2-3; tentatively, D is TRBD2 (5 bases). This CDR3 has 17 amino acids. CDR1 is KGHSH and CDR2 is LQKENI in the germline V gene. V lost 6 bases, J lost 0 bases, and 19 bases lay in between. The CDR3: CASSPPAAALSTDTQYF. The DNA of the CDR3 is TGTGCCAGCTCCCCGCCCGCAGCGGCCCTTAGCACAGATACGCAGTATTTT. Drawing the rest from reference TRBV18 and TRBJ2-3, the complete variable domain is NAGVMQNPRHLVRRRGQEARLRCSPMKGHSHVYWYRQLPEEGLKFMVYLQKENIIDESGMPKERFSAEFPKEGPSILRIQQVVRGDSAAYFCASSPPAAALSTDTQYFGPGTRLTVL.

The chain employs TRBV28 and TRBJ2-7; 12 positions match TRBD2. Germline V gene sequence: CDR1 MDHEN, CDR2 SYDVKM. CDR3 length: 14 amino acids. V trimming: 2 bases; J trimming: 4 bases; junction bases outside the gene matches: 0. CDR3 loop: CASSLLAGGYEQYF. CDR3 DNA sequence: TGTGCCAGCAGTTTACTAGCGGGAGGGTACGAGCAGTACTTC.

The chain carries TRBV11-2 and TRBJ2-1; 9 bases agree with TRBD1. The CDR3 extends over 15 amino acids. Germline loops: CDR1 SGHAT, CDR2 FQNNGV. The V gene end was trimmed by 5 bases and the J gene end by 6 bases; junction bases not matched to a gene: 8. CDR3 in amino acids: CASSPDRGGFNEQFF. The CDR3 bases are TGTGCCAGCAGCCCGGACAGGGGAGGATTCAATGAGCAGTTCTTC.

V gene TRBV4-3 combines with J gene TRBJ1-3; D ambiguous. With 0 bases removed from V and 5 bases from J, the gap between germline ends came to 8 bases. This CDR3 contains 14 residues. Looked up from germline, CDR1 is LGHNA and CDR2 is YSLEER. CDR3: CASSQDSSRNTIYF. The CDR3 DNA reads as TGCGCCAGCAGCCAAGATTCTTCTCGAAACACCATATATTTT.

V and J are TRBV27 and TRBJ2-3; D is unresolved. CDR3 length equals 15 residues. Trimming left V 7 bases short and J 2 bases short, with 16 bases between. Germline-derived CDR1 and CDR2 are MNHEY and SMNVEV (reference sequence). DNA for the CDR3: TGTGCCAGCACACCTGGCTCCGTCCACACAGATACGCAGTATTTT. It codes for CASTPGSVHTDTQYF.

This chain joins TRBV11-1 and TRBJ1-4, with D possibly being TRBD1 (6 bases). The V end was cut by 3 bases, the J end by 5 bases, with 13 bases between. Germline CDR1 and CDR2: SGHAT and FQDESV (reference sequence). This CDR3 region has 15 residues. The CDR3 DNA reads TGTGCCAGCAGCTTGATGGCAGGGGAAAATGAAAAACTGTTTTTT. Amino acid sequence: CASSLMAGENEKLFF.

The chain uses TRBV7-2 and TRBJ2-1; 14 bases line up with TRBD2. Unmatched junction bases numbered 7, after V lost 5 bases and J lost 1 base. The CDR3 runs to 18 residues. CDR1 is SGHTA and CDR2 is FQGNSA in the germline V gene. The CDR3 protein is CASSAGTSGRGSYNEQFF. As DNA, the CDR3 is TGTGCCAGCAGCGCCGGGACTAGCGGGAGAGGGTCCTACAATGAGCAGTTCTTC. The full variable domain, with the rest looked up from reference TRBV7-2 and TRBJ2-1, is GAGVSQSPSNKVTEKGKDVELRCDPISGHTALYWYRQSLGQGLEFLIYFQGNSAPDKSGLPSDRFSAERTGGSVSTLTIQRTQQEDSAVYLCASSAGTSGRGSYNEQFFGPGTRLTVL.

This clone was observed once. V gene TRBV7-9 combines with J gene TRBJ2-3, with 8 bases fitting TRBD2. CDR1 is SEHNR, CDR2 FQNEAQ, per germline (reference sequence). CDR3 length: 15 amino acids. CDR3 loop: CALARGAGVADTQYF. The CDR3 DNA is TGTGCGCTAGCTAGGGGAGCGGGAGTAGCAGATACGCAGTATTTT.